The T cell receptor beta chain under discussion was sequenced for a study of cytomegalovirus exposure and HLA in healthy donors. Whole-study findings and limits: CMV serostatus was the sole immune exposure information available. Upon later analysis, TCR association rates were observed to vary by HLA locus, being highest for DRB1 and lowest for HLA-C.

Germline CDR1 and CDR2: SGHTA and FQGNSA. The CDR3 is 14 amino acids. J was trimmed by 3 bases and V by 7 bases; bases with no gene match: 6. The sample holds one count of this clone. Its cognate antigen is unknown. Donors were ostensibly healthy at sampling, although undocumented immune exposures were probable. The PCR was carried out with 60 Vbeta primers and 13 Jbeta primers. As originally analysed: Per a later analysis, the number of unique TCR beta chains was around 80 million, of which roughly 10 million were shared. Some clones are missing from TCRdb's copy, which holds only in-frame ones; the method was immunoSEQ multiplex PCR. The V and J calls and clone size were taken over from that table, and D and trimming were inferred from the DNA. The table lists 250,000 to 350,000 clones, about nine tenths of them singletons, with 3.5% to 4% in the top ten.

This receptor was identified in a man aged 40-49 years in good health and CMV-seropositive. V usage is TRBV7-2 and J usage is TRBJ2-7; TRBD1 matches 10 bases. Input material: PBMCs. The CDR3 DNA follows: TGTGCCAGCACCCTGGGACAGGGGATCTACGAGCAGTACTTC. Encoded protein: CASTLGQGIYEQYF.